The 32 T cell receptor beta chains below come from one sample, sequenced in a study of T cell changes during pregnancy in multiple sclerosis. The assay was immunoSEQ multiplex PCR, and TCRdb's table has in-frame clones only and misses some. The table has about 36,000 clones, about 91% seen once. The material was CD4+ T cells from peripheral blood mononuclear cells, obtained after pregnancy. The receptors come from a female donor with multiple sclerosis, enrolled in a pregnancy study.

The CDR3 loop reads CASSPRRAGESEQFF. The DNA for the CDR3 is TGTGCCAGCAGCCCCCGGCGGGCGGGGGAGAGTGAGCAGTTCTTC. The chain couples TRBV7-3 to TRBJ2-1, with TRBD2 matching 7 bases. CDR1 and CDR2 (germline): SGHTA, FQGTGA. J was trimmed by 9 bases and V by 5 bases; bases with no gene match: 13. The CDR3 totals 15 residues.

The chain joins TRBV28 to TRBJ2-2; 7 bases align to TRBD2. CDR3 length: 15 residues. Germline lookup yields CDR1 MDHEN and CDR2 SYDVKM. V gave up 5 bases and J gave up 1 base; unmatched junction bases: 4. This CDR3 is CASSRAGMNTGELFF. The CDR3 bases are TGTGCCAGCAGTAGAGCGGGGATGAACACCGGGGAGCTGTTTTTT.

The V and J genes are TRBV7-6 and TRBJ1-1; the D gene is possibly TRBD1 (5 bases). Germline loops: CDR1 SGHVS, CDR2 FNYEAQ. Trimming left V 4 bases short and J 6 bases short, with 21 bases between. The CDR3 contains 16 residues. The CDR3 loop is CASSSTSTRWGAEAFF. As DNA, the CDR3 is TGTGCCAGCAGCTCGACAAGCACCAGATGGGGCGCTGAAGCTTTCTTT.

The CDR3 spells CASSRHPGQGGPGANVLTF. DNA of the CDR3: TGTGCCAGTAGTCGTCATCCGGGACAGGGAGGTCCTGGGGCCAACGTCCTGACTTTC. This sequence joins TRBV19 and TRBJ2-6; 9 nucleotides agree with TRBD1. Per germline, CDR1 LNHDA and CDR2 SQIVND (reference sequence). The CDR3 covers 19 residues. V gave up 5 bases and J gave up 2 bases; unmatched junction bases: 13. The full variable domain, with the rest looked up from reference TRBV19 and TRBJ2-6, is DGGITQSPKYLFRKEGQNVTLSCEQNLNHDAMYWYRQDPGQGLRLIYYSQIVNDFQKGDIAEGYSVSREKKESFPLTVTSAQKNPTAFYLCASSRHPGQGGPGANVLTFGAGSRLTVL.

The chain carries TRBV19 and TRBJ1-5, with TRBD1 matching 11 bases. V shed 6 bases and J 6 bases; nucleotides not matched to a gene: 7. The CDR3 length is 15 residues. Germline CDR1 and CDR2: LNHDA and SQIVND (reference sequence). CDR3 sequence (DNA): TGTGCCAGTAGGACAGGACAGGGGGCTGTTCAGCCCCAGCATTTT. It codes for CASRTGQGAVQPQHF.

The rearrangement links TRBV5-1 to TRBJ2-1; TRBD2 matches at 10 bases. CDR3 length: 17 residues. Germline CDR1 is SGHRS and CDR2 is YFSETQ. V dropped 6 bases and J dropped 0; count of bases not matched to a gene: 9. In DNA form, the CDR3 reads TGCGCCAGCACGAGAGCGGGGGGGCTGAGCTCCTACAATGAGCAGTTCTTC. Translation: CASTRAGGLSSYNEQFF. The variable domain in full, completed from reference TRBV5-1 and TRBJ2-1, reads KAGVTQTPRYLIKTRGQQVTLSCSPISGHRSVSWYQQTPGQGLQFLFEYFSETQRNKGNFPGRFSGRQFSNSRSEMNVSTLELGDSALYLCASTRAGGLSSYNEQFFGPGTRLTVL.

The chain recombines TRBV7-8 with TRBJ1-1; 7 bases agree with TRBD1. Trimming took 1 base from V and 0 from J; bases not matched to a gene: 2. The CDR3 runs to 15 residues. Germline CDR1 and CDR2: SGHVS and FQNEAQ. CDR3 amino acids: CASSLEGAVNTEAFF. In nucleotides, the CDR3 is TGTGCCAGCAGCTTAGAGGGGGCAGTGAACACTGAAGCTTTCTTT.

J is TRBJ1-5 and V is TRBV15; D is undetermined. Per germline, CDR1 LNHNV and CDR2 YYDKDF (reference sequence). The CDR3 has 13 amino acids. The germline V and J ends were trimmed by 1 base and 1 base, with 2 bases remaining between them. The chain's CDR3 is CATSRASNQPQHF. In DNA form, the CDR3 reads TGTGCCACCAGCAGAGCAAGCAATCAGCCCCAGCATTTT.

The gene calls are TRBV6-5 and TRBJ1-1, with a possible D match to TRBD1 (5 bases). The V gene lost 2 bases and the J gene lost 1 base, with 5 bases spanning the gap. Germline V gene sequence: CDR1 MNHEY, CDR2 SVGAGI. There are 13 residues in the CDR3. DNA of the CDR3: TGTGCCAGCAGTTACACAGGGAACACTGAAGCTTTCTTT. The encoded protein is CASSYTGNTEAFF.

The genes are TRBV5-5 and TRBJ1-1; D unclear. CDR3 length: 13 amino acids. V was clipped by 1 base and J by 5 bases, with 9 bases between them. Germline-derived CDR1 and CDR2 are SGHKS and YYEKEE (reference sequence). CDR3 bases: TGTGCCAGCAGCTTGCAACAGAAGACTGAAGCTTTCTTT. Its translation is CASSLQQKTEAFF.

J is TRBJ1-1 and V is TRBV6-7; D gene ambiguous. TRBV6-7 is an open reading frame whose function is uncertain. The V and J ends lost 10 bases and 4 bases respectively, with 13 bases between them. This CDR3 contains 12 residues. CDR3 DNA: TGTGCCACCATAACCCTAAGCACTGAAGCTTTCTTT. It is translated as CATITLSTEAFF.

The chain recombines TRBV27 with TRBJ2-2, with 11 bases lining up with TRBD2. The germline gives CDR1 MNHEY, CDR2 SMNVEV (reference sequence). V gave up 3 bases and J gave up 4 bases; unmatched junction bases: 7. This CDR3 has 17 residues. The CDR3 DNA reads as TGTGCCAGCAGTTTCTGGGGGACTAGCGGTCTCACCGGGGAGCTGTTTTTT. This gives the protein CASSFWGTSGLTGELFF.

CDR3 nucleotide sequence: TGTGCCTGGGCAGGGCTAGCCAAAAACATTCAGTACTTC. This translates into CAWAGLAKNIQYF. The V gene is TRBV30, the J gene TRBJ2-4; perhaps TRBD1 as D (5 bases). This CDR3 has 13 residues. The germline V and J ends were trimmed by 5 bases and 0 bases, with 8 bases remaining between them. Germline values: CDR1 GTSNPN, CDR2 SVGIG (reference sequence).

V and J are TRBV7-2 and TRBJ1-3; D is ambiguous. V lost 7 bases and J lost 2, with 9 bases in between. The germline V gene encodes CDR1 SGHTA and CDR2 FQGNSA. The CDR3 loop spans 13 amino acids. The DNA of the CDR3 is TGTGCCAGCACTACGGGTCCTGGAAACACCATATATTTT. Translating it yields CASTTGPGNTIYF.

The chain couples TRBV14 to TRBJ1-3; maybe TRBD1 (6 bases). Germline values: CDR1 SGHDN, CDR2 FVKESK. The CDR3 totals 14 residues. The ends were cut back, 4 bases at V and 5 bases at J, with 12 bases in the middle. CDR3 sequence: CASSRAGARNTIYF. CDR3 DNA: TGTGCCAGCAGCCGGGCAGGGGCGCGAAACACCATATATTTT. The full variable domain, in which reference TRBV14 and TRBJ1-3 provide the parts outside the CDR3, is EAGVTQFPSHSVIEKGQTVTLRCDPISGHDNLYWYRRVMGKEIKFLLHFVKESKQDESGMPNNRFLAERTGGTYSTLKVQPAELEDSGVYFCASSRAGARNTIYFGEGSWLTVV.

The chain combines TRBV6-5 with TRBJ2-5; maybe TRBD2 (5 bases). Trimming left V 6 bases short and J 4 bases short, with 9 bases between. This CDR3 spans 12 amino acids. Germline V gives CDR1 MNHEY, CDR2 SVGAGI. CDR3 nucleotide sequence: TGTGCCAGCAGCCTTGAGGGAGAGACCCAGTACTTC. Encoded protein: CASSLEGETQYF.

The gene calls are TRBV19 and TRBJ2-3; 11 bases are shared with TRBD2. The CDR3 consists of 15 residues. Germline values: CDR1 LNHDA, CDR2 SQIVND (reference sequence). V lost 1 base and J lost 9; bases outside the gene matches: 6. CDR3 in amino acids: CASSIVSGTSGTQYF. The CDR3 nucleotides read TGTGCCAGTAGTATAGTCTCCGGGACTAGCGGCACGCAGTATTTT. The full variable domain, its missing parts supplied by reference TRBV19 and TRBJ2-3, is DGGITQSPKYLFRKEGQNVTLSCEQNLNHDAMYWYRQDPGQGLRLIYYSQIVNDFQKGDIAEGYSVSREKKESFPLTVTSAQKNPTAFYLCASSIVSGTSGTQYFGPGTRLTVL.

This sequence joins TRBV5-1 and TRBJ2-1; a possible D gene is TRBD1 (6 bases). V shed 0 bases and J shed 6 bases, with 13 bases lying between them. Germline CDR1 reads SGHRS; CDR2 reads YFSETQ. CDR3 size: 15 residues. In DNA, the CDR3 is TGCGCCAGCAGCTTGGGAGGGGGAGTGTTCAATGAGCAGTTCTTC. Protein sequence: CASSLGGGVFNEQFF.

The V and J genes are TRBV5-1 and TRBJ2-2, with 7 positions matching TRBD1. Unmatched junction bases numbered 7, after V lost 2 bases and J lost 6 bases. The CDR3 totals 15 residues. CDR1 is SGHRS, CDR2 YFSETQ, per germline. CDR3 sequence (DNA): TGCGCCAGCAGCTTTATAAACAGGGGACCCGGGGAGCTGTTTTTT. It is translated as CASSFINRGPGELFF.

In this sample, this clone turned up once. The V call is TRBV4-1, the J call TRBJ1-5; weak D call: TRBD1 (6 bases). The CDR3 runs 17 residues. The germline V gene encodes CDR1 MGHRA and CDR2 YSYEKL. V lost 2 bases to trimming and J lost 0 bases, with 14 bases between them. CDR3 DNA sequence: TGCGCCAGCAGCCAACAGGGGTTGGGGTCTAGCAATCAGCCCCAGCATTTT. Translating gives CASSQQGLGSSNQPQHF.

This chain links TRBV15 with TRBJ2-5; D is perhaps TRBD2 (6 bases). CDR3 size: 14 residues. Trimming removed 5 bases from V and 1 base from J, with 11 bases in between. The germline CDR1 and CDR2 sequences are LNHNV and YYDKDF (reference sequence). The DNA for the CDR3 is TGTGCCACCAGCGGGGGGACGTTCCAAGAGACCCAGTACTTC. Translated: CATSGGTFQETQYF.

V gene TRBV4-2 combines with J gene TRBJ2-1; 7 nucleotides match TRBD2. The CDR3 contains 15 residues. In germline, CDR1 is LGHNA, CDR2 YNFKEQ. The V segment lost 0 bases and the J segment 9 bases; nucleotides outside the gene matches: 8. The CDR3 DNA sequence: TGTGCCAGCAGCCAAGATGTGGGAGGGGCGGGTGAGCAGTTCTTC. This encodes CASSQDVGGAGEQFF.

The chain combines TRBV7-6 with TRBJ2-2; D not resolved. Germline CDR1 reads SGHVS; CDR2 reads FNYEAQ. Trimming shortened V by 5 bases and J by 2 bases, and 12 bases separated the two germline ends. The CDR3 extends over 15 amino acids. The DNA of the CDR3 is TGTGCCAGCAGCCTCAATAGAATAAACACCGGGGAGCTGTTTTTT. It codes for CASSLNRINTGELFF.

The gene calls are TRBV9 and TRBJ2-3; 11 positions agree with TRBD2. CDR1 is SGDLS and CDR2 is YYNGEE in the germline V gene. This CDR3 comprises 18 residues. The trim removed 4 bases at V and 0 bases at J, leaving 10 bases unmatched. CDR3 DNA sequence: TGTGCCAGCAGCCCCGGGACTAGCGGAACGACTAGCACAGATACGCAGTATTTT. It encodes CASSPGTSGTTSTDTQYF.

The rearrangement joins TRBV18 to TRBJ1-5, with 7 nucleotides matching TRBD1. Germline loops: CDR1 KGHSH, CDR2 LQKENI. The CDR3 consists of 19 residues. The junction had 17 bases not matched to a gene; V was cut back by 6 bases and J by 0 bases. The chain's CDR3 is CASSDRADLLLLSNQPQHF. DNA of the CDR3: TGTGCCAGCTCTGACAGGGCAGACCTATTACTTCTTAGCAATCAGCCCCAGCATTTT.

The chain employs TRBV27 and TRBJ2-1, with 8 positions matching TRBD2. Germline lookup yields CDR1 MNHEY and CDR2 SMNVEV (reference sequence). This CDR3 is 16 amino acids long. V shed 7 bases and J 0 bases; nucleotides not matched to a gene: 8. CDR3 residues: CASTGREASSYNEQFF. The CDR3 DNA follows: TGTGCCAGCACCGGGCGGGAGGCCAGCTCCTACAATGAGCAGTTCTTC.

The chain couples TRBV28 to TRBJ2-3, with 10 bases lining up with TRBD1. This CDR3 region has 15 residues. Germline assignment: CDR1 MDHEN and CDR2 SYDVKM. V lost 7 bases to trimming and J lost 3 bases; unmatched junction nucleotides: 7. CDR3 region: CASTPGDRGTDTQYF. In DNA form, the CDR3 reads TGTGCCAGCACCCCAGGGGACAGGGGAACAGATACGCAGTATTTT. Complete variable domain (other parts from reference TRBV28 and TRBJ2-3): DVKVTQSSRYLVKRTGEKVFLECVQDMDHENMFWYRQDPGLGLRLIYFSYDVKMKEKGDIPEGYSVSREKKERFSLILESASTNQTSMYLCASTPGDRGTDTQYFGPGTRLTVL.

This clone has a single count. The chain has TRBV19 and TRBJ1-3, with TRBD1 identical over 8 bases. CDR3 length: 15 residues. The V gene end was trimmed by 2 bases and the J gene end by 4 bases; junction bases not matched to a gene: 4. Per the germline V gene, CDR1 is LNHDA and CDR2 is SQIVND (reference sequence). CDR3 protein: CASSIQGATGNTIYF. The CDR3 nucleotides read TGTGCCAGTAGTATACAGGGGGCGACGGGAAACACCATATATTTT.

The rearrangement uses TRBV28 and TRBJ2-1; 9 positions match TRBD2. The germline V gene encodes CDR1 MDHEN and CDR2 SYDVKM. Unmatched junction bases numbered 3, after V lost 5 bases and J lost 1 base. The CDR3 spans 15 residues. CDR3 loop: CASSLAGPSYNEQFF. In DNA form, the CDR3 reads TGTGCCAGCAGTCTAGCGGGACCGTCCTACAATGAGCAGTTCTTC. The full variable domain, rest sourced from reference TRBV28 and TRBJ2-1, is DVKVTQSSRYLVKRTGEKVFLECVQDMDHENMFWYRQDPGLGLRLIYFSYDVKMKEKGDIPEGYSVSREKKERFSLILESASTNQTSMYLCASSLAGPSYNEQFFGPGTRLTVL.

V gene TRBV7-9 combines with J gene TRBJ1-2; no definite D call. The CDR3 loop spans 14 amino acids. The germline gives CDR1 SEHNR, CDR2 FQNEAQ (reference sequence). V was trimmed by 5 bases and J by 7 bases, leaving 17 bases between them. This CDR3 reads CASSGTGSLGGYTF. In DNA, the CDR3 is TGTGCCAGCAGCGGAACCGGGTCGCTGGGTGGCTACACCTTC.

The J gene is TRBJ2-1, the V gene TRBV6-1; D is perhaps TRBD2 (6 bases). Germline CDR1 is MNHNS and CDR2 is SASEGT. Trimming cost V 5 bases and J 8 bases, with 16 bases left between them. This CDR3 has 14 amino acids. This CDR3 is CASSRQEGGYEQFF. CDR3 nucleotides: TGTGCCAGCAGTCGGCAGGAAGGAGGGTATGAGCAGTTCTTC.

V gene TRBV19 combines with J gene TRBJ1-5, with D unresolved. The germline V gene has CDR1 LNHDA and CDR2 SQIVND (reference sequence). This CDR3 contains 15 residues. Between the trimmed V and J ends, which lost 7 bases and 0 bases, there was a span of 13 bases. The CDR3 loop reads CASKVQTHSNQPQHF. CDR3 sequence (DNA): TGTGCCAGTAAGGTACAGACCCATAGCAATCAGCCCCAGCATTTT.